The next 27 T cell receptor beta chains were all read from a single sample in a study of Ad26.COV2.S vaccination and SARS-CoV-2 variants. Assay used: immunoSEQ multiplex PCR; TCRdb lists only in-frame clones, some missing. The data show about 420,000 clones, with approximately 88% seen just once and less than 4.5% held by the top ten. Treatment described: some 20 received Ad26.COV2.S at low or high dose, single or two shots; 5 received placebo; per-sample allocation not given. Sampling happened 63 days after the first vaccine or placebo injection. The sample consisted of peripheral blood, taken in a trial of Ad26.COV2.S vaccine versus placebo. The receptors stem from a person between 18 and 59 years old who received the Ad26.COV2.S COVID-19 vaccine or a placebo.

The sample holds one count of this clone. The DNA of the CDR3 is TGCAGCGTTGCTGGGACAGGGGGCACAGATACGCAGTATTTT. Encoded protein: CSVAGTGGTDTQYF. The chain recombines TRBV29-1 with TRBJ2-3, with 10 bases that match TRBD1. The CDR3 contains 14 residues. CDR1 is SQVTM and CDR2 is ANQGSEA in the germline V gene. V dropped 4 bases and J dropped 1; count of bases not matched to a gene: 2.

CDR3 sequence (DNA): TGTGCCAGTAGTATTGCGGAGGACACTGAAGCTTTCTTT. Amino acids: CASSIAEDTEAFF. The chain couples TRBV19 to TRBJ1-1; D call uncertain. V was shortened by 3 bases and J by 3 bases, with 8 bases between the two germline ends. CDR3 size: 13 residues. The V gene's germline CDR1 is LNHDA and CDR2 SQIVND (reference sequence).

CDR3 amino acids: CANAGPGNEKLFF. For the CDR3, the DNA is TGTGCCAACGCAGGGCCGGGGAATGAAAAACTGTTTTTT. The V and J genes are TRBV2 and TRBJ1-4; tentative D call: TRBD1 (5 bases). Trimming took off 10 bases at V and 5 bases at J, with 14 bases between the two ends. CDR1 and CDR2 from the germline V gene are SNHLY and FYNNEI. There are 13 residues in the CDR3.

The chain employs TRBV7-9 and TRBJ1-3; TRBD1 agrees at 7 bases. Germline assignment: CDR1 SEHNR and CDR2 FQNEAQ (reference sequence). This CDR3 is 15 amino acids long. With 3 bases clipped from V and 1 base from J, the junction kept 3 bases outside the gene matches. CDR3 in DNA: TGTGCCAGCAGCTTCCAGGGACAGTCTGGAAACACCATATATTTT. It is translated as CASSFQGQSGNTIYF.

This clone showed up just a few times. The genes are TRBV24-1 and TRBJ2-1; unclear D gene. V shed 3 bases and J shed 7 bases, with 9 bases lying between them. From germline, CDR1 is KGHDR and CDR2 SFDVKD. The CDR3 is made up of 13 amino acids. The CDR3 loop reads CATSDGSRNEQFF. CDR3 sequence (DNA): TGTGCCACCAGTGATGGGTCTAGAAATGAGCAGTTCTTC.

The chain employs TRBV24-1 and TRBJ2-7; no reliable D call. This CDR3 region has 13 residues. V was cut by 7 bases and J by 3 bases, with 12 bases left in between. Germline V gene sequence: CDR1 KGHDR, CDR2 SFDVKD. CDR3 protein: CATSPDTNYEQYF. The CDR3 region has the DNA TGTGCCACCAGCCCCGACACGAACTACGAGCAGTACTTC.

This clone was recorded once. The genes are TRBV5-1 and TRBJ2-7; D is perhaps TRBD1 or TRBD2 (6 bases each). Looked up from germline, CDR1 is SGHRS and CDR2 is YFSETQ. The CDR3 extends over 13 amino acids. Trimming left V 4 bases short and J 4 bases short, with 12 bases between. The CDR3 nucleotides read TGCGCCAGCAGCCTAGGGGGACTTTACGAGCAGTACTTC. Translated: CASSLGGLYEQYF.

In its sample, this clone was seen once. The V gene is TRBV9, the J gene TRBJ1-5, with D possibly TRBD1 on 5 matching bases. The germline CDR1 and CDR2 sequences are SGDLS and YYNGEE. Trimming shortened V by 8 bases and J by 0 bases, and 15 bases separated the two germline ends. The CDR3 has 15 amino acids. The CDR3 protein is CASSAGGTSNQPQHF. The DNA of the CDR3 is TGTGCCAGTTCCGCGGGGGGGACTAGCAATCAGCCCCAGCATTTT.

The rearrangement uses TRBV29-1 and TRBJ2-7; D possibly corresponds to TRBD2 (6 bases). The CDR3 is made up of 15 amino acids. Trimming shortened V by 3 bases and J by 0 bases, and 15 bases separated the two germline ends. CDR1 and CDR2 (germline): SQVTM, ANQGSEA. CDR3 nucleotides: TGCAGCGTTGATGGGGCAGGAGGGCCCTCCTACGAGCAGTACTTC. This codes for CSVDGAGGPSYEQYF.

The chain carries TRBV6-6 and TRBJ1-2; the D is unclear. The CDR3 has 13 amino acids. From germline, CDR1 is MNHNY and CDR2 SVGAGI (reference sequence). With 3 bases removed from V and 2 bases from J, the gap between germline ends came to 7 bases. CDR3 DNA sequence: TGTGCCAGCAGTTATGAAGAGAACTATGGCTACACCTTC. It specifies CASSYEENYGYTF.

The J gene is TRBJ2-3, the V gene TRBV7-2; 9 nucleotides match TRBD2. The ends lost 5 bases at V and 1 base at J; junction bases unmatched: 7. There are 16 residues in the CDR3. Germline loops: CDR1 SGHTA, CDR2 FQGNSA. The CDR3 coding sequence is TGTGCCAGCAGCCAAGGCCTAGCGGGGCGCACAGATACGCAGTATTTT. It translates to CASSQGLAGRTDTQYF.

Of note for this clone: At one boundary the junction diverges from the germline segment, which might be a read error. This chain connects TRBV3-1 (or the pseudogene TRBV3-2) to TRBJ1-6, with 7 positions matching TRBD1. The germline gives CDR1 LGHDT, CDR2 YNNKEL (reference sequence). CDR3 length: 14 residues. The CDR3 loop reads CASSSRGGNSALHF. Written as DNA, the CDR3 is TGTGCCAGCAGCTCCAGGGGGGGGAATTCAGCCCTCCACTTT.

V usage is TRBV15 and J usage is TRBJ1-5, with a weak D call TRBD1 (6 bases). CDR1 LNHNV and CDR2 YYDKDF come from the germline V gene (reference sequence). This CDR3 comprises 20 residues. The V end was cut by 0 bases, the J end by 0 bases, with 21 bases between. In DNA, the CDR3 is TGTGCCACCAGCAGAGATCACACAGGGAACACATGGTATAGCAATCAGCCCCAGCATTTT. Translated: CATSRDHTGNTWYSNQPQHF.

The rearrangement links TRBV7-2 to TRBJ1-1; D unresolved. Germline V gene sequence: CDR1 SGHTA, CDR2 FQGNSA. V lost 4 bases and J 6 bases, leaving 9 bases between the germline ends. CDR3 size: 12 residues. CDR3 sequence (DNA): TGTGCCAGCAGCTCCTGGACGTCTGAAGCTTTCTTT. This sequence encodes CASSSWTSEAFF.

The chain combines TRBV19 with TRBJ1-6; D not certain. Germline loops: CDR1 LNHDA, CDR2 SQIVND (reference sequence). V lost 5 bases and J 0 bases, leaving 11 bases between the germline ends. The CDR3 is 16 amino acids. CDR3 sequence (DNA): TGTGCCAGTAGTTATGACCGGAGCTCCTATAATTCACCCCTCCACTTT. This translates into CASSYDRSSYNSPLHF.

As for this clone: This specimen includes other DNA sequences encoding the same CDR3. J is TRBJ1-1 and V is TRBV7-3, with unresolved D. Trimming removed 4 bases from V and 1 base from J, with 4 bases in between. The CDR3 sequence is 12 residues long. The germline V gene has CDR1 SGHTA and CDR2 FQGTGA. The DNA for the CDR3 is TGTGCCAGCAGCTACGGGAACACTGAAGCTTTCTTT. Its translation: CASSYGNTEAFF.

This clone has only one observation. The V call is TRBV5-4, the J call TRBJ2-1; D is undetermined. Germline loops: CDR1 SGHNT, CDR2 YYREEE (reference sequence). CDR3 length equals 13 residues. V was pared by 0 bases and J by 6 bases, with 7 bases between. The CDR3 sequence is CASSLVGSNEQFF. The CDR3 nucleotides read TGTGCCAGCAGCTTGGTAGGATCCAATGAGCAGTTCTTC.

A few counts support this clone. CDR3 protein: CASSERGDSGELFF. CDR3 coding DNA: TGTGCCAGCAGTGAACGGGGGGACTCCGGGGAGCTGTTTTTT. This chain connects TRBV6-1 to TRBJ2-2, with 7 bases that match TRBD2. Germline CDR1 is MNHNS and CDR2 is SASEGT. The CDR3 sequence is 14 residues long. V gave up 2 bases and J gave up 6 bases; unmatched junction bases: 3.

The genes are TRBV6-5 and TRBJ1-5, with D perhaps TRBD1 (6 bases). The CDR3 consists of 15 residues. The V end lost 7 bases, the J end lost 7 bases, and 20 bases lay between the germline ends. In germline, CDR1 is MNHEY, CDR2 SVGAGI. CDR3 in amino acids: CASNPSSQGHQPQHF. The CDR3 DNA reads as TGTGCCAGCAATCCGAGCTCCCAGGGGCACCAGCCCCAGCATTTT.

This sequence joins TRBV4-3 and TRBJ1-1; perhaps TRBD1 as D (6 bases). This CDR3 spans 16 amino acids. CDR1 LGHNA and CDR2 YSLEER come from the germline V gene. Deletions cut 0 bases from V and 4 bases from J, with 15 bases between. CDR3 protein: CASSQDYRALFTEAFF. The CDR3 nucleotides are TGCGCCAGCAGCCAAGATTACAGGGCGTTATTCACTGAAGCTTTCTTT.

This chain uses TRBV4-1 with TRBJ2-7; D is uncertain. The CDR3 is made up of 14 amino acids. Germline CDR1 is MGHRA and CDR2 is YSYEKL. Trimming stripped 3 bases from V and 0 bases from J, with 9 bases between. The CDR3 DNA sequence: TGCGCCAGCAGCCAGGTTGGATCCTCCTACGAGCAGTACTTC. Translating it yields CASSQVGSSYEQYF.

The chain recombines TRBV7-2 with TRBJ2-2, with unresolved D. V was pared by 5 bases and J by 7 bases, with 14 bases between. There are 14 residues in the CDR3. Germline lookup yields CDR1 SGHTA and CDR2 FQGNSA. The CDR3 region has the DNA TGTGCCAGCAGCCGGCAGGTTTCGAGCGGGGAGCTGTTTTTT. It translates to CASSRQVSSGELFF.

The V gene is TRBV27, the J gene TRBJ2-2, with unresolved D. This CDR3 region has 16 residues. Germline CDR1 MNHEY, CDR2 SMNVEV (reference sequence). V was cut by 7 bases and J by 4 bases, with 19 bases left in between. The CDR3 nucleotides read TGTGCCAGCACCCCACTGGGCGATACCCGCACCGGGGAGCTGTTTTTT. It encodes CASTPLGDTRTGELFF.

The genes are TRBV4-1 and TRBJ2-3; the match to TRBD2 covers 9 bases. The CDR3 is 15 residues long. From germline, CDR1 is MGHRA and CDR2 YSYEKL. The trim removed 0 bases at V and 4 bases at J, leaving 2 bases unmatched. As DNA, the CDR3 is TGCGCCAGCAGCCAAGACGGCGGGGGGGCAGATACGCAGTATTTT. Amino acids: CASSQDGGGADTQYF.

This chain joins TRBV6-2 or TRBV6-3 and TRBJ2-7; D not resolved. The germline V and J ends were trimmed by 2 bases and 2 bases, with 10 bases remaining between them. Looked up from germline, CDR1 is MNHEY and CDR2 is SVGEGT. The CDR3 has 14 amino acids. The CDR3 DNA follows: TGTGCCAGCAGTTACCGGACCGGAGCCTACGAGCAGTACTTC. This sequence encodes CASSYRTGAYEQYF.

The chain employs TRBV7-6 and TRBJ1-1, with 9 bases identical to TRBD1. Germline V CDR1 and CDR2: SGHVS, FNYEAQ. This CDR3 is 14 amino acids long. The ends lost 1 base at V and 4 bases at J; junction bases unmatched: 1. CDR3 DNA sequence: TGTGCCAGCAGCTTAGACAGGGGGCTCACTGAAGCTTTCTTT. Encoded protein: CASSLDRGLTEAFF.

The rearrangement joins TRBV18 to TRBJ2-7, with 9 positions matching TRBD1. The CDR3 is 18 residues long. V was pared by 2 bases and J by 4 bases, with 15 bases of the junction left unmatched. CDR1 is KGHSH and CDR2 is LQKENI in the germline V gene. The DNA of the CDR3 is TGTGCCAGCTCACCATATATTAGGGCCGGGACAGGGCTATACGAGCAGTACTTC. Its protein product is CASSPYIRAGTGLYEQYF.